The 29 T cell receptor beta chains below come from one sample, sequenced in a study of blood T cell repertoires in COVID-19. TCRdb keeps only in-frame clones here, not all; method: immunoSEQ multiplex PCR. The table has over 300,000 clones, about 90% seen once; the top ten hold approximately 6.2%. The sample was peripheral blood. The receptors originated from a man younger than 30 with active or convalescent COVID-19.

This chain joins TRBV28 and TRBJ1-5, with TRBD1 as a possible D gene (5 bases). Germline V lookup: CDR1 MDHEN, CDR2 SYDVKM. The CDR3 is 13 residues long. V shed 6 bases and J shed 7 bases, with 13 bases lying between them. CDR3 DNA sequence: TGTGCCAGCAGAGTAAGGAGGGACCAGCCCCAGCATTTT. It specifies CASRVRRDQPQHF. The full variable domain, completed using reference TRBV28 and TRBJ1-5, is DVKVTQSSRYLVKRTGEKVFLECVQDMDHENMFWYRQDPGLGLRLIYFSYDVKMKEKGDIPEGYSVSREKKERFSLILESASTNQTSMYLCASRVRRDQPQHFGDGTRLSIL.

This clone showed up just once. J is TRBJ1-1 and V is TRBV10-3, with D uncertain. The V end was cut by 6 bases, the J end by 4 bases, with 15 bases between. Germline CDR1 is ENHRY and CDR2 is SYGVKD. The CDR3 totals 14 residues. The CDR3 loop is CAISAEEGPTEAFF. For the CDR3, the DNA is TGTGCCATCAGCGCCGAGGAGGGTCCCACTGAAGCTTTCTTT.

The chain recombines TRBV7-2 with TRBJ1-1, with 7 bases matching TRBD1. The CDR3 sequence is 16 residues long. CDR1 and CDR2 (germline): SGHTA, FQGNSA. V dropped 0 bases and J dropped 3; count of bases not matched to a gene: 7. The CDR3 protein is CASSLAPTGWDTEAFF. The CDR3 DNA sequence: TGTGCCAGCAGCTTAGCCCCGACAGGGTGGGACACTGAAGCTTTCTTT.

This sequence joins TRBV18 and TRBJ2-1; 9 bases are shared with TRBD2. The V gene end was trimmed by 1 base and the J gene end by 4 bases; junction bases not matched to a gene: 2. The CDR3 is 15 residues long. Germline V lookup: CDR1 KGHSH, CDR2 LQKENI. The CDR3 bases are TGTGCCAGCTCACCACTAGCGGGGGAATACAATGAGCAGTTCTTC. Translating gives CASSPLAGEYNEQFF. Using reference TRBV18 and TRBJ2-1 for the parts outside the CDR3, the full variable domain is NAGVMQNPRHLVRRRGQEARLRCSPMKGHSHVYWYRQLPEEGLKFMVYLQKENIIDESGMPKERFSAEFPKEGPSILRIQQVVRGDSAAYFCASSPLAGEYNEQFFGPGTRLTVL.

The chain joins TRBV6-5 to TRBJ2-2, with unresolved D. The V gene's germline CDR1 is MNHEY and CDR2 SVGAGI. Trimming took off 6 bases at V and 1 base at J, with 6 bases between the two ends. This CDR3 region has 13 residues. The CDR3 DNA follows: TGTGCCAGCAGCGTTAAGAACACCGGGGAGCTGTTTTTT. Protein: CASSVKNTGELFF.

The CDR3 loop is CATAKEREQFF. In DNA, the CDR3 is TGTGCCACCGCCAAGGAGCGGGAGCAGTTCTTC. The V call is TRBV24-1, the J call TRBJ2-1; tentatively, D is TRBD2 (5 bases). Trimming removed 9 bases at V and 10 bases at J, with 12 bases between. Germline V CDR1 and CDR2: KGHDR, SFDVKD. The CDR3 is made up of 11 amino acids.

This sequence joins TRBV29-1 and TRBJ2-1; weak D call: TRBD2 (5 bases). This CDR3 contains 14 residues. Germline V CDR1 and CDR2: SQVTM, ANQGSEA. The ends were cut back, 8 bases at V and 5 bases at J, with 19 bases in the middle. CDR3 in amino acids: CSLLSDLRNNEQFF. Written as DNA, the CDR3 is TGCAGCTTGCTTAGCGACTTAAGAAACAATGAGCAGTTCTTC.

The chain's CDR3 is CASSPGLTPTETQYF. CDR3 DNA sequence: TGTGCCAGCAGTCCCGGACTAACCCCCACAGAGACCCAGTACTTC. The chain uses TRBV6-5 and TRBJ2-5; D possibly corresponds to TRBD2 (6 bases). Trimming took off 5 bases at V and 4 bases at J, with 17 bases between the two ends. In germline, CDR1 is MNHEY, CDR2 SVGAGI. The CDR3 runs to 15 residues.

The V and J genes are TRBV7-9 and TRBJ1-2; 7 positions agree with TRBD1. The junction had 7 bases not matched to a gene; V was cut back by 5 bases and J by 1 base. The CDR3 extends over 15 amino acids. Germline V gene data show CDR1 as SEHNR and CDR2 as FQNEAQ (reference sequence). The CDR3 DNA reads as TGTGCCAGCAGCGCGCGGGACAGAGTTAACTATGGCTACACCTTC. Translation gives CASSARDRVNYGYTF. Together with reference TRBV7-9 and TRBJ1-2, the CDR3 gives the full variable domain: DTGVSQNPRHKITKRGQNVTFRCDPISEHNRLYWYRQTLGQGPEFLTYFQNEAQLEKSRLLSDRFSAERPKGSFSTLEIQRTEQGDSAMYLCASSARDRVNYGYTFGSGTRLTVV.

V gene TRBV4-2 combines with J gene TRBJ2-7; D is possibly TRBD2 (5 bases). V was cut by 3 bases and J by 6 bases, with 6 bases left in between. In germline, CDR1 is LGHNA, CDR2 YNFKEQ. The CDR3 extends over 11 amino acids. The CDR3 DNA reads as TGTGCCAGCAGCCACAGCGGCGAGCAGTACTTC. It is translated as CASSHSGEQYF.

This sequence joins TRBV12-3 or TRBV12-4 and TRBJ2-1; D is unresolved. CDR3 length equals 13 residues. V shed 6 bases and J shed 1 base, with 7 bases lying between them. DNA for the CDR3: TGTGCCAGCAGGGCGGAATCCTACAATGAGCAGTTCTTC. Protein sequence: CASRAESYNEQFF.

This clone was counted only a few times. This rearrangement joins TRBV29-1 to TRBJ1-4; TRBD1 matches 7 bases. The CDR3 is made up of 14 amino acids. Germline V gives CDR1 SQVTM, CDR2 ANQGSEA. V shed 6 bases, J shed 1 base, and the junction held 5 bases outside the gene matches. The CDR3 DNA sequence: TGCAGCGTCGGACAGGCAGGAACTAATGAAAAACTGTTTTTT. It yields the protein CSVGQAGTNEKLFF.

V usage is TRBV19 and J usage is TRBJ1-2; 8 bases line up with TRBD1. This CDR3 spans 15 amino acids. From germline, CDR1 is LNHDA and CDR2 SQIVND (reference sequence). Trimming cost V 6 bases and J 4 bases; bases outside gene matches: 10. This CDR3 is CASSDPGQEAYGYTF. The CDR3 nucleotides are TGTGCCAGTAGCGACCCGGGACAGGAGGCCTATGGCTACACCTTC. Filled out from reference TRBV19 and TRBJ1-2, the complete variable domain reads DGGITQSPKYLFRKEGQNVTLSCEQNLNHDAMYWYRQDPGQGLRLIYYSQIVNDFQKGDIAEGYSVSREKKESFPLTVTSAQKNPTAFYLCASSDPGQEAYGYTFGSGTRLTVV.

In its sample, this clone was seen once. The rearrangement joins TRBV18 to TRBJ1-5; D ambiguous. V was pared by 2 bases and J by 7 bases, with 15 bases between. Germline V gives CDR1 KGHSH, CDR2 LQKENI. The CDR3 runs 15 residues. The CDR3 loop reads CASSPSPLPRQPQHF. The CDR3 nucleotides read TGTGCCAGCTCACCAAGTCCCCTCCCGCGGCAGCCCCAGCATTTT.

This clone was seen only once. The chain links TRBV6-5 to TRBJ2-7, with D possibly TRBD1 on 6 matching bases. Trimming pared 6 bases from V and 2 bases from J, leaving 17 bases between. Germline-derived CDR1 and CDR2 are MNHEY and SVGAGI. CDR3 length equals 15 residues. The CDR3: CASSRNRDPTYEQYF. The DNA of the CDR3 is TGTGCCAGCAGCCGCAACAGGGACCCGACCTACGAGCAGTACTTC.

V and J are TRBV27 and TRBJ2-3; TRBD2 matches 7 bases. CDR1 is MNHEY and CDR2 is SMNVEV in the germline V gene (reference sequence). This CDR3 has 16 amino acids. Trimming cost V 8 bases and J 5 bases; bases outside gene matches: 16. CDR3 in amino acids: CASFPKSGAVGDTQYF. The CDR3 DNA is TGTGCCAGCTTTCCTAAGAGCGGGGCCGTAGGAGATACGCAGTATTTT.

J is TRBJ2-5 and V is TRBV18, with 7 bases matching TRBD1. V lost 3 bases, J lost 0 bases, and 7 bases stayed unmatched. From germline, CDR1 is KGHSH and CDR2 LQKENI. The CDR3 consists of 16 residues. The CDR3 DNA sequence: TGTGCCAGCTCACCTCGGACAGGAGGAAACCAAGAGACCCAGTACTTC. This codes for CASSPRTGGNQETQYF.

This clone was found a few times. The V and J genes are TRBV18 and TRBJ1-4; possible D gene TRBD1, 6 bases. Germline V gene data show CDR1 as KGHSH and CDR2 as LQKENI. CDR3 size: 16 residues. V lost 3 bases to trimming and J lost 5 bases, with 16 bases between them. The CDR3 loop is CASSPDQGLWNEKLFF. The CDR3 DNA follows: TGTGCCAGCTCACCGGATCAGGGGCTCTGGAATGAAAAACTGTTTTTT. Full variable domain (outside the CDR3, taken from reference TRBV18 and TRBJ1-4): NAGVMQNPRHLVRRRGQEARLRCSPMKGHSHVYWYRQLPEEGLKFMVYLQKENIIDESGMPKERFSAEFPKEGPSILRIQQVVRGDSAAYFCASSPDQGLWNEKLFFGSGTQLSVL.

The gene calls are TRBV4-3 and TRBJ2-7, with D possibly TRBD2 on 6 matching bases. V gave up 1 base and J gave up 2 bases, with 12 bases separating them. This CDR3 is built from 15 residues. Germline CDR1 reads LGHNA; CDR2 reads YSLEER. This CDR3 reads CASSQALGEAYEQYF. The CDR3 bases are TGCGCCAGCAGCCAAGCTCTAGGGGAGGCCTACGAGCAGTACTTC.

This clone showed up just a few times. V is TRBV29-1 and J is TRBJ1-2, with 9 nucleotides matching TRBD1. CDR1 and CDR2 from the germline V gene are SQVTM and ANQGSEA. V lost 5 bases to trimming and J lost 0 bases; unmatched junction nucleotides: 1. This CDR3 is 13 amino acids long. CDR3 in DNA: TGCAGCGTTTGGACAGGGGCTAACTATGGCTACACCTTC. Translated: CSVWTGANYGYTF. Full variable domain (missing parts from reference TRBV29-1 and TRBJ1-2): SAVISQKPSRDICQRGTSLTIQCQVDSQVTMMFWYRQQPGQSLTLIATANQGSEATYESGFVIDKFPISRPNLTFSTLTVSNMSPEDSSIYLCSVWTGANYGYTFGSGTRLTVV.

The rearrangement uses TRBV7-2 and TRBJ1-6, with 9 bases that match TRBD1. CDR3 length: 14 amino acids. Looked up from germline, CDR1 is SGHTA and CDR2 is FQGNSA. The V gene end was trimmed by 5 bases and the J gene end by 9 bases; junction bases not matched to a gene: 5. As DNA, the CDR3 is TGTGCCAGCAGCCTGGGACAGGGAAGTTCACCCCTCCACTTT. Residues: CASSLGQGSSPLHF.

This clone was seen just once. CDR3 sequence: CASSWVRGNNEQFF. CDR3 bases: TGCGCCAGCAGCTGGGTACGGGGGAACAATGAGCAGTTCTTC. J is TRBJ2-1 and V is TRBV5-1, with D possibly being TRBD2 (6 bases). The CDR3 has 14 amino acids. The germline V gene has CDR1 SGHRS and CDR2 YFSETQ. V was cut by 3 bases and J by 5 bases, with 12 bases left in between.

The J gene is TRBJ2-1, the V gene TRBV28, with TRBD2 matching 9 bases. This CDR3 region has 14 residues. The trim removed 3 bases at V and 8 bases at J, leaving 5 bases unmatched. The germline CDR1 and CDR2 sequences are MDHEN and SYDVKM. The CDR3, as DNA: TGTGCCAGCAGTTTGGGACTAGCTTACTATGAGCAGTTCTTC. Encoded protein: CASSLGLAYYEQFF.

This clone was seen only a few times. This rearrangement joins TRBV18 to TRBJ1-4; the match to TRBD1 covers 9 bases. The length of the CDR3 is 15 residues. J lost 6 bases, V lost 6 bases, and 8 bases had no gene match. Germline CDR1 KGHSH, CDR2 LQKENI. CDR3 loop: CASSSRDRVDEKLFF. The CDR3 DNA follows: TGTGCCAGCTCGTCCCGGGACAGGGTTGATGAAAAACTGTTTTTT.

The rearrangement links TRBV6-2 or TRBV6-3 to TRBJ2-2; D ambiguous. Trimming stripped 0 bases from V and 8 bases from J, with 13 bases between. This CDR3 comprises 15 residues. Germline V gene lookup returns CDR1 MNHEY and CDR2 SVGEGT. This CDR3 reads CASSYSGARGGELFF. The CDR3 DNA is TGTGCCAGCAGTTACTCGGGTGCCCGAGGTGGGGAGCTGTTTTTT.

The chain uses TRBV27 and TRBJ2-2; TRBD1 agrees at 10 bases. The germline V gene encodes CDR1 MNHEY and CDR2 SMNVEV (reference sequence). The CDR3 extends over 16 amino acids. With 3 bases clipped from V and 4 bases from J, the junction kept 5 bases outside the gene matches. CDR3 amino acids: CASSFERTGGTGELFF. In DNA form, the CDR3 reads TGTGCCAGCAGTTTCGAAAGGACAGGGGGCACCGGGGAGCTGTTTTTT.

The chain is built from TRBV19 and TRBJ2-7, with D maybe TRBD1 (5 bases). The germline V gene has CDR1 LNHDA and CDR2 SQIVND (reference sequence). This CDR3 is 16 amino acids long. The germline V and J ends were trimmed by 2 bases and 1 base, with 15 bases remaining between them. CDR3 region: CASSIRATVTSYEQYF. Written as DNA, the CDR3 is TGTGCCAGTAGTATAAGGGCGACAGTTACTTCCTACGAGCAGTACTTC.

This clone was recorded only once. The chain is built from TRBV7-2 and TRBJ1-1; no clear D gene. Per the germline V gene, CDR1 is SGHTA and CDR2 is FQGNSA. The CDR3 consists of 14 residues. The V and J ends lost 4 bases and 0 bases respectively, with 9 bases between them. The CDR3 coding sequence is TGTGCCAGCAGCTCCCGGGTCTTGAACACTGAAGCTTTCTTT. Its translation is CASSSRVLNTEAFF.

The gene calls are TRBV24-1 and TRBJ1-2; 7 bases are shared with TRBD1. CDR3 length equals 11 residues. The V gene's germline CDR1 is KGHDR and CDR2 SFDVKD. The ends lost 5 bases at V and 8 bases at J; junction bases unmatched: 1. The CDR3 region has the DNA TGTGCCACCAGTGGACAGGGCGGCTACACCTTC. This sequence encodes CATSGQGGYTF.